This section outlines one T cell receptor (beta chain) sequence together with its context. What this receptor recognizes is not known. Nothing much larger sits one base from this clone, and base qualities are not available. From each donor, a single peripheral blood sample of around 120 mL on average was drawn into heparinised tubes. Using a panel that included CD45RO, CCR7, CD25, CD127, CD95 and CD27, naive, central memory, regulatory and stem cell-like memory CD4+ T cells were sorted on a BD FACSAria II. Purity was above 98% for every sorted population. PBMCs were separated immediately by Lymphoprep density gradient centrifugation and were stained directly, without being cultured. To minimize batch effects, samples were stained and sorted in pairs, one healthy donor with one patient per experiment. These data come from a study of beta chain features in type 1 diabetes (dated by TCRdb to between 2018 and 2020). Broadly, across the study: No differences in mean age, gender distribution, total cell number or subset yield were found between patients and healthy donors. In the study, recently diagnosed type 1 diabetes patients and matched healthy donors were compared on the TCRB repertoires of their sorted circulating CD4+ T cell subsets. Regulatory and stem cell-like memory subsets were obtained from only 8 patients and roughly eight healthy donors, while naive and central memory subsets were obtained from all 28 donors. Across all samples, 107,917,701 sorted cells were examined, and cell number per subset correlated strongly with RNA yield.

Results the study describes overall, beyond this receptor: Patients with type 1 diabetes made fewer insertions and deleted more nucleotides at VDJ recombination sites, implying thymic rearrangement abnormalities. The naive, central memory and regulatory TCRB repertoires appeared to resemble one another more closely among patients than among healthy donors. Because cDNA was sequenced instead of genomic DNA, highly expressing activated cells could be over-represented, though the groups showed no difference in activation or CD3 levels. Only small numbers of individuals were included in the HLA sub-analyses, which left unresolved whether HLA type had any influence on TCRB rearrangement. Shorter templates might be favored by PCR, yet because patient and control samples were amplified and corrected together, any such skew would affect both groups equally. In all four CD4+ subsets, TCRB CDR3 length was moderately but significantly shorter in type 1 diabetes patients.

The High Capacity cDNA Reverse Transcription Kit was used to reverse transcribe all of the isolated RNA, meaning that expressed TCRB transcripts were what got sequenced. Deep immunoSEQ sequencing was applied to naive, central memory and regulatory T cell samples, giving an average of roughly 3.5 million total reads per sample. After sorted cells were lysed in RLT buffer, RNA was extracted with DNase-treated RNeasy Micro or Mini kits, with the choice depending on cell number. To prevent cross-contamination, each cell subset was processed individually, whereas patient and healthy donor samples were processed jointly. Using the immunoSEQ multiplex PCR, TCRB sequences were amplified from cDNA into 87-bp fragments spanning the CDR3 region. Sequencing of the amplicons was performed on the Illumina HiSeq platform. The authors' analysis ran thus. Synthetic template baselines were used to correct PCR bias computationally, reads within Hamming distance 2 were collapsed together, and singletons that could not be merged were discarded. By aligning reads against IMGT, V, D and J genes, CDR3 length, and insertions or deletions at six rearrangement sites were assigned. Within each subset, clonotype counts were normalized to sorted cell number, and only after that were true diversity and Gini coefficients computed with the tcR R package. The overlap coefficient, calculated on TCRB nucleotide sequences, was used to measure repertoire sharing. Out-of-frame TCRB sequences from naive cells were analyzed as a proxy for the pre-selection repertoire. TCRdb took this table from immuneACCESS and kept in-frame rearrangements with V and J called. Such tables lack part of the clones; where checked against another copy, unresolved V genes explain under half of the gap, and the rest is unexplained. V and J calls and clone size are copied from that table; D and trimming were computed from the DNA. This sample has 550,000 to 850,000 clones in its table, and roughly an eighth of those were observed once. Approximately 0.022% of the sample rests with the top ten.

The germline V gene (reference sequence) sets CDR1 to MNHEY and CDR2 to SMNVEV. V sheds 0 bases and J sheds 3 bases, leaving 9 bases between their ends. From its cysteine to its phenylalanine, the CDR3 spans 16 amino acids. Here the CDR3 DNA is all that survives: 48 bases in frame from base 1. The chain couples TRBV27 to TRBJ1-6, with the D gene not clear enough to name. Sequenced material: naive CD4+ T cells from blood. The cell subset or site label on this specimen signifies: true naive CD4+ T cells. This receptor was taken from a man aged 18 to 30 with type 1 diabetes. The CDR3 region: CASSLSPGGYNSPLHF. At the DNA level, the sequence is TGTGCCAGCAGTTTATCCCCAGGCGGCTATAATTCACCCCTCCACTTT.